This T cell receptor (beta chain) came from a study of graft-versus-host responses after intestinal transplantation. Study context: Induction using anti-thymocyte globulin, followed by tacrolimus and steroids for two to three years, was given to all recipients.

Notes on the study in general: Circulating GvH clones peaking coincided with falling HvG clones soon after transplant. Ileal or blood samples showed some GvH clones first, and such clones were also found in recipient marrow.

Remarks on this clone: Its specificity is unknown.

The data were produced by immunoSEQ multiplex PCR, yet TCRdb's version contains in-frame clones alone and is incomplete. The sample lists 30,000 to 45,000 clones; around four fifths were seen once. From germline, CDR1 is SEHNR and CDR2 FQNEAQ (reference sequence). The CDR3 contains 17 residues. V was cut by 5 bases and J by 2 bases, with 21 bases left in between. Sequenced here: PBMCs, sampled 1070 days after transplant. This clonotype originated in a human patient who received an intestinal transplant, so some T cells may come from the graft donor. The chain is built from TRBV7-9 and TRBJ2-5, with D perhaps assigned TRBD1 or TRBD2 (5 bases each). The CDR3 spells CASSRAPGTPRQETQYF. Here the CDR3 DNA reads TGTGCCAGCAGCCGCGCCCCAGGGACCCCCCGGCAAGAGACCCAGTACTTC.